This TCR beta chain was sequenced for a study of human T cells and chemical hapten exposure. Study summary: Sensitization employed 2% DPC on roughly 2 cm by roughly 2 cm of upper inner arm skin. Patients were given diphenylcyclopropenone on the scalp weekly across the roughly 24-week study. Patch tests applied 0.01% DPC to the upper back and were scored after 6 days.

As to time point: patch test 1, 2 weeks after DPC sensitization. Treatment here: therapeutic diphenylcyclopropenone sensitization with weekly scalp DPC. Germline V lookup: CDR1 LNHDA, CDR2 SQIVND (reference sequence). The CDR3 has 13 amino acids. Trimming left V 7 bases short and J 4 bases short, with 13 bases between. Overall study results and limits: DPC sensitization did not alter TCRs above 1 in 1000 frequency.

MiXCR, run by TCRdb on the RACE reads, gives a single entry per CDR3 protein. Of roughly 380,000 distinct CDR3 sequences in the sample, about 4.4% are singletons; the top ten hold around 2%. This clonotype was observed a handful of times. Its cognate antigen is unknown. Sample: whole blood, taken in connection with sensitization to the hapten diphenylcyclopropenone (DPC). This clonotype originated in a woman aged 45 to 65 with alopecia areata. Some clones in this sample may be carry-over from other donors' samples. The chain links TRBV19 to TRBJ1-2; D might be TRBD1 (6 bases). CDR3 nucleotides: TGTGCCAGTACCGCGGACAGACTCTATGGCTACACCTTC. Its translation is CASTADRLYGYTF.